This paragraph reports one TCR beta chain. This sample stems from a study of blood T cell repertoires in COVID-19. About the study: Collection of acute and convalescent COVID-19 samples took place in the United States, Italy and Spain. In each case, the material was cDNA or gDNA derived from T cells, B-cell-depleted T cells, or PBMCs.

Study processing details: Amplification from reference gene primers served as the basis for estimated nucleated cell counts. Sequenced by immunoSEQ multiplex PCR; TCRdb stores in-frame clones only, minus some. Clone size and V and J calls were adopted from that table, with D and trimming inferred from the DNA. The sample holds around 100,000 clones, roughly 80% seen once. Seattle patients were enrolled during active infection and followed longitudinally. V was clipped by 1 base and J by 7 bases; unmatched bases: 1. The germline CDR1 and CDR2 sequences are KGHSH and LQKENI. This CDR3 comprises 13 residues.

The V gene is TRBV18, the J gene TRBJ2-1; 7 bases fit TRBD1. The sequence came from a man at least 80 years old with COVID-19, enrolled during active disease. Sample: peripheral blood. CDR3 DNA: TGTGCCAGCTCACCACGACAGGGAAATGAGCAGTTCTTC. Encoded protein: CASSPRQGNEQFF.